This T cell receptor (beta chain) derives from a study of blood T cell repertoires in COVID-19. The CDR3 contains 15 residues. The V gene's germline CDR1 is SGDLS and CDR2 YYNGEE. Trimming took 0 bases from V and 2 from J, leaving 9 bases between them. The repertoire was sequenced with immunoSEQ multiplex PCR; TCRdb's copy has only in-frame clones and lacks some. This table has approximately 150,000 clones, about nine tenths appearing once. The J gene is TRBJ2-1, the V gene TRBV9; D gene ambiguous. Input material: PBMCs or T cells enriched from blood (not recorded which). The sequence came from a woman between 40 and 55 years old who had been exposed to COVID-19. CDR3 in DNA: TGTGCCAGCAGCGTAGTGGGCAGAACCTACAATGAGCAGTTCTTC. Translated, it gives CASSVVGRTYNEQFF. The whole variable domain, remainder taken from reference TRBV9 and TRBJ2-1, is DSGVTQTPKHLITATGQRVTLRCSPRSGDLSVYWYQQSLDQGLQFLIQYYNGEERAKGNILERFSAQQFPDLHSELNLSSLELGDSALYFCASSVVGRTYNEQFFGPGTRLTVL.